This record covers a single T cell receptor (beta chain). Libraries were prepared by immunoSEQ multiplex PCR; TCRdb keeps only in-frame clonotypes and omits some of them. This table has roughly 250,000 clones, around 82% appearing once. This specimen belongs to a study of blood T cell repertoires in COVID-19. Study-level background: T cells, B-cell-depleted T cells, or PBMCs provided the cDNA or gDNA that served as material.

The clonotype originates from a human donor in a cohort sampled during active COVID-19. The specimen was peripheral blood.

For the CDR3, the DNA is TGTGCCAGCAGCCAGGGAGGGTTTGACCAGCCCCAGCATTTT. Amino acid sequence: CASSQGGFDQPQHF. The genes are TRBV7-8 and TRBJ1-5; D is perhaps TRBD1 (5 bases). CDR3 size: 14 residues. The germline V gene encodes CDR1 SGHVS and CDR2 FQNEAQ. Trimming cost V 5 bases and J 7 bases, with 15 bases left between them.